This T cell receptor (beta chain) came from a study of neurological immune-mediated disorders. Deletions cut 1 base from V and 3 bases from J, with 9 bases between. CDR1 is SGHKS and CDR2 is YYEKEE in the germline V gene (reference sequence). The CDR3 totals 14 residues. With 10-nucleotide random UMIs included, cDNA was synthesized by 5'RACE. From the 5' RACE reads, TCRdb called clonotypes with MiXCR, one entry per CDR3 protein. This table holds around 70,000 distinct CDR3 sequences, around 5.5% found once. The sample was PBMCs. The sequence derives from a woman aged 30 to 39 with multiple sclerosis. This chain joins TRBV5-5 and TRBJ2-3; no clear D gene. The CDR3 DNA reads as TGTGCCAGCAGCTTGTCCTCGGAGACAGATACGCAGTATTTT. This sequence encodes CASSLSSETDTQYF.